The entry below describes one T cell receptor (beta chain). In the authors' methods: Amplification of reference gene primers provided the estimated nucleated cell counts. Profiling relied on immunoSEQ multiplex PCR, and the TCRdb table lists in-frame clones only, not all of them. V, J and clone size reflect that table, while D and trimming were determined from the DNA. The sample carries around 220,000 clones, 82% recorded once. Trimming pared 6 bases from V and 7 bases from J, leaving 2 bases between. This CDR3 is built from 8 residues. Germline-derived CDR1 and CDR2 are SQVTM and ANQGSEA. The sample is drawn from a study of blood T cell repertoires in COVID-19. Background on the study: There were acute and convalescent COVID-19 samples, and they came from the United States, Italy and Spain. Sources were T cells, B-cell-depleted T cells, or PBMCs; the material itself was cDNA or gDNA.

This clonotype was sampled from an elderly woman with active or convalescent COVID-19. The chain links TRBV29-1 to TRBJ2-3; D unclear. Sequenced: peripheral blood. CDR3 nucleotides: TGCAGCGTCAATACGCAGTATTTT. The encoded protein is CSVNTQYF.